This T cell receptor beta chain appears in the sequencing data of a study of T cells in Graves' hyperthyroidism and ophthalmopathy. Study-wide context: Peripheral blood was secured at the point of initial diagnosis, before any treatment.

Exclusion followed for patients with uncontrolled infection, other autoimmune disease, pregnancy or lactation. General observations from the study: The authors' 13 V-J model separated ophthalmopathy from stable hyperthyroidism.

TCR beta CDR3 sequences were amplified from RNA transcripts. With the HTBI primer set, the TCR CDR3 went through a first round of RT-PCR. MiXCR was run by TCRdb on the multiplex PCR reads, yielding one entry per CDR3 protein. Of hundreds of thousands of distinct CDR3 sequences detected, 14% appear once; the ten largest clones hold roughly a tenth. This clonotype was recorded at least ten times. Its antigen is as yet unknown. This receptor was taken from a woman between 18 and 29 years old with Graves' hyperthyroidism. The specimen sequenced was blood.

This CDR3 reads CASSLGGTSVTDTQYF. CDR3 coding DNA: TGTGCCAGCAGTTTAGGAGGGACTAGCGTCACAGATACGCAGTATTTT. The J gene is TRBJ2-3, the V gene TRBV28; 10 bases align to TRBD2. J gave up 2 bases and V 2 bases, and 4 bases lay outside the gene matches. Germline CDR1 MDHEN, CDR2 SYDVKM. The CDR3 has 16 residues.